This T cell receptor beta chain was sequenced in a study of PD-1 blockade in classical Hodgkin lymphoma. V was pared by 3 bases and J by 4 bases, with 16 bases between. Germline-derived CDR1 and CDR2 are MRHNA and SNTAGT. This CDR3 comprises 16 residues. Specified time point: cycle 4 day 1 (C4D1), after around six weeks of nivolumab. Every patient was affected by relapse after autologous stem cell transplantation, while exposure to brentuximab vedotin was not uniform. Thawed PBMCs were subjected to magnetic negative selection, which yielded isolated CD8+ T cells. TCRdb's copy holds only in-frame clones and misses some; the assay was immunoSEQ multiplex PCR. There are some 20,000 clones in the sample; approximately 84% occur only once, and 6.5% to 8% lies in the top ten.

The sample here was CD8+ T cells from blood, taken before the fourth cycle of nivolumab. V usage is TRBV6-4 and J usage is TRBJ2-1; tentative D call: TRBD2 (7 bases). The clonotype was recovered from a human donor with classical Hodgkin lymphoma. The CDR3 loop reads CASSEDGGGPYNEQFF. CDR3 DNA: TGTGCCAGCAGTGAAGATGGCGGGGGCCCATACAATGAGCAGTTCTTC.